Following are 17 T cell receptor beta chains from one sample sequenced in a study of T cell repertoires in aging, cancer and after chemotherapy. Peripheral blood genomic DNA, not sorted cells or RNA, was the template. Multiplex touch-down PCR with TRB-A/B primers amplified rearranged V-D-J TRB sequences. TCRdb independently ran MiXCR on the multiplex PCR reads; one entry per CDR3 protein. This table holds a few thousand distinct CDR3 sequences, nearly 45% found once. Specimen: blood. The receptors derive from a human donor with a solid tumor.

The chain links TRBV6-6 to TRBJ1-6; maybe TRBD1 (5 bases). The CDR3 is made up of 15 amino acids. CDR1 MNHNY and CDR2 SVGAGI come from the germline V gene (reference sequence). Trimming removed 0 bases from V and 8 bases from J, with 11 bases in between. The CDR3 is CASSYSTGADSPLHF. The CDR3 DNA is TGTGCCAGCAGTTACTCGACCGGGGCCGATTCACCCCTCCACTTT.

This clonotype is a singleton in its sample. This chain links TRBV6-5 with TRBJ1-6, with D perhaps TRBD1 (5 bases). CDR1 and CDR2 (germline): MNHEY, SVGAGI. The CDR3 sequence is 13 residues long. Trimming pared 7 bases from V and 13 bases from J, leaving 17 bases between. The CDR3 nucleotides are TGTGCCAGCACCACCGTGGGGGAAAGGCCCCTCCACTTT. Amino acids: CASTTVGERPLHF.

The chain joins TRBV5-1 to TRBJ1-4; D unclear. Germline CDR1 is SGHRS and CDR2 is YFSETQ. This CDR3 has 16 amino acids. Between the trimmed V and J ends, which lost 0 bases and 0 bases, there was a span of 9 bases. CDR3 coding DNA: TGCGCCAGCAGCTTGGGAGGTGGGGCAACTAATGAAAAACTGTTTTTT. Translated: CASSLGGGATNEKLFF.

The chain employs TRBV12-3 or TRBV12-4 and TRBJ1-2; TRBD1 matches at 11 bases. This CDR3 has 14 amino acids. With V trimmed by 5 bases and J by 4 bases, 3 bases remained unmatched. The CDR3: CASSGQGASYGYTF. In DNA form, the CDR3 reads TGTGCCAGCAGTGGACAGGGGGCAAGCTATGGCTACACCTTC.

The V gene is TRBV7-2, the J gene TRBJ1-5; no clear D. This CDR3 has 14 residues. V lost 2 bases to trimming and J lost 3 bases, with 8 bases between them. Germline CDR1 reads SGHTA; CDR2 reads FQGNSA. In nucleotides, the CDR3 is TGTGCCAGCAGCTTATCCCGAAACAATCAGCCCCAGCATTTT. It specifies CASSLSRNNQPQHF. Together with reference TRBV7-2 and TRBJ1-5, the CDR3 gives the full variable domain: GAGVSQSPSNKVTEKGKDVELRCDPISGHTALYWYRQSLGQGLEFLIYFQGNSAPDKSGLPSDRFSAERTGGSVSTLTIQRTQQEDSAVYLCASSLSRNNQPQHFGDGTRLSIL.

This rearrangement joins TRBV20-1 to TRBJ2-3; 12 bases line up with TRBD2. V lost 4 bases to trimming and J lost 2 bases; unmatched junction nucleotides: 7. This CDR3 has 16 residues. CDR1 and CDR2 (germline): DFQATT, SNEGSKA (reference sequence). CDR3 region: CSANGPSGRATDTQYF. CDR3 DNA sequence: TGCAGTGCTAACGGACCTAGCGGGAGGGCCACAGATACGCAGTATTTT.

This clonotype has a single count. This chain connects TRBV5-6 to TRBJ2-1; 9 bases are shared with TRBD2. Per the germline V gene, CDR1 is SGHDT and CDR2 is YYEEEE. V dropped 4 bases and J dropped 0; count of bases not matched to a gene: 8. CDR3 size: 17 residues. CDR3 region: CASSRRLAALSYNEQFF. The CDR3 coding sequence is TGTGCCAGCAGCCGACGACTAGCGGCCCTCTCCTACAATGAGCAGTTCTTC.

The gene calls are TRBV5-6 and TRBJ1-1, with D hard to call. This CDR3 comprises 14 residues. With 2 bases removed from V and 5 bases from J, the gap between germline ends came to 13 bases. The V gene's germline CDR1 is SGHDT and CDR2 YYEEEE. CDR3 DNA: TGTGCCAGCAGCTTACTAGGCCTGGGGACTGAAGCTTTCTTT. Translation: CASSLLGLGTEAFF.

As DNA, the CDR3 is TGCAGTGCTAGACTTACCAGTGGCGGCTACGAGCAGTACTTC. This encodes CSARLTSGGYEQYF. The chain has TRBV20-1 and TRBJ2-7, with D unclear. The CDR3 is 14 amino acids. The germline gives CDR1 DFQATT, CDR2 SNEGSKA (reference sequence). Trimming removed 2 bases at V and 3 bases at J, with 14 bases between.

Comments on this clonotype: A read error may produce the germline difference seen at one junction end. The chain links TRBV6-5 to TRBJ2-7, with D unclear. CDR3 length equals 13 residues. Germline values: CDR1 MNHEY, CDR2 SVGAGI. CDR3 bases: TGTGCCAGCAGACCCGCTGCAACCTACGAGAAGTACTTC. It specifies CASRPAATYEKYF.

This sequence joins TRBV30 and TRBJ2-3; D remains unclear. The CDR3 has 13 amino acids. Trimming shortened V by 1 base and J by 2 bases, and 7 bases separated the two germline ends. Germline-derived CDR1 and CDR2 are GTSNPN and SVGIG (reference sequence). This chain's CDR3 is CAWSGGPTDTQYF. The CDR3 DNA sequence: TGTGCCTGGAGTGGCGGACCCACAGATACGCAGTATTTT. Variable domain in full (rest from reference TRBV30 and TRBJ2-3): SQTIHQWPATLVQPVGSPLSLECTVEGTSNPNLYWYRQAAGRGLQLLFYSVGIGQISSEVPQNLSASRPQDRQFILSSKKLLLSDSGFYLCAWSGGPTDTQYFGPGTRLTVL.

The gene calls are TRBV9 and TRBJ2-3, with D hard to call. V was cut by 9 bases and J by 1 base, with 12 bases left in between. This CDR3 has 13 amino acids. Germline V CDR1 and CDR2: SGDLS, YYNGEE. The CDR3 bases are TGTGCCACCCGCCAAAGTGGCACAGATACGCAGTATTTT. Amino acids: CATRQSGTDTQYF.

The gene calls are TRBV30 and TRBJ1-1; D not resolved. CDR1 is GTSNPN and CDR2 is SVGIG in the germline V gene (reference sequence). The CDR3 sequence is 13 residues long. Trimming cost V 5 bases and J 0 bases, with 10 bases left between them. In DNA, the CDR3 is TGTGCCTGGGATCCAAGGGTGAACACTGAAGCTTTCTTT. It yields the protein CAWDPRVNTEAFF.

The CDR3 here is CASSQEGAREGPYEQYF. CDR3 DNA: TGTGCCAGCAGCCAAGAGGGTGCGCGGGAGGGCCCCTACGAGCAGTACTTC. The V call is TRBV4-2, the J call TRBJ2-7; 9 positions match TRBD2. V was clipped by 0 bases and J by 2 bases; unmatched bases: 8. Germline CDR1 reads LGHNA; CDR2 reads YNFKEQ. CDR3 length: 17 amino acids.

This clonotype was counted only a few times. The chain employs TRBV6-1 and TRBJ2-6; TRBD1 is a possible D gene (5 bases). In germline, CDR1 is MNHNS, CDR2 SASEGT. Deletions cut 7 bases from V and 3 bases from J, with 7 bases between. The CDR3 is 13 amino acids. CDR3 DNA sequence: TGTGCCAGCAAGGGGAATGGGGCCAACGTCCTGACTTTC. Its translation is CASKGNGANVLTF.

In nucleotides, the CDR3 is TGTGCCAGTGGACAGGGACAAGGCACAGATACGCAGTATTTT. As protein: CASGQGQGTDTQYF. The chain recombines TRBV27 with TRBJ2-3, with 8 bases aligning to TRBD1. Germline values: CDR1 MNHEY, CDR2 SMNVEV (reference sequence). The CDR3 totals 14 residues. V trimming: 9 bases; J trimming: 1 base; junction bases outside the gene matches: 6.

This clonotype was counted between two and nine times. V usage is TRBV7-9 and J usage is TRBJ2-7; 7 nucleotides agree with TRBD2. V trimming: 4 bases; J trimming: 6 bases; junction bases outside the gene matches: 9. The CDR3 has 14 residues. CDR1 is SEHNR and CDR2 is FQNEAQ in the germline V gene (reference sequence). CDR3 coding DNA: TGTGCCAGCAGCTCCGACGGGACGGGAGGCGAGCAGTACTTC. Translation: CASSSDGTGGEQYF.